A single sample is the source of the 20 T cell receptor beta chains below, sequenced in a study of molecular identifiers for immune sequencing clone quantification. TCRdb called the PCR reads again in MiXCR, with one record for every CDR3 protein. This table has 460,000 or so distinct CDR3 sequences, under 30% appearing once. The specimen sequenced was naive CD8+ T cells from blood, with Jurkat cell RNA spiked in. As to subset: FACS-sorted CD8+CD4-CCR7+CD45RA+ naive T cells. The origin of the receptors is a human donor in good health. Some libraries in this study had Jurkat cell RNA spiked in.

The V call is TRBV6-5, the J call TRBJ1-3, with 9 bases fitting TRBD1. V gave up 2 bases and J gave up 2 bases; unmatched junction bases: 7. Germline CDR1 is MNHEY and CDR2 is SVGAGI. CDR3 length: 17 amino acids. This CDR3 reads CASSYPGQGFPGNTIYF. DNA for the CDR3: TGTGCCAGCAGTTACCCTGGACAGGGGTTCCCTGGAAACACCATATATTTT.

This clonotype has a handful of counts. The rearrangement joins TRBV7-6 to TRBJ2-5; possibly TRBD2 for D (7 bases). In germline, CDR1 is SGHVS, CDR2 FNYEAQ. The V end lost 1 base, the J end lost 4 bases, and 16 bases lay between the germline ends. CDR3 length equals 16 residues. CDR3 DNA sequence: TGTGCCAGCAGCTTAGTTACGGGGGGCAGAGGAGAGACCCAGTACTTC. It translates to CASSLVTGGRGETQYF.

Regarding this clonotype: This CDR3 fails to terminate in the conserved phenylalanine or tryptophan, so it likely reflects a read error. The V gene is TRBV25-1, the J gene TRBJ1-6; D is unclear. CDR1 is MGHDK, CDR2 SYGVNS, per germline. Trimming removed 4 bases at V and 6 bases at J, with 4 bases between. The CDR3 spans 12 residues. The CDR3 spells CASSVGNSPLHL. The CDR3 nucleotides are TGTGCCAGCAGTGTCGGTAATTCACCCCTCCACCTT.

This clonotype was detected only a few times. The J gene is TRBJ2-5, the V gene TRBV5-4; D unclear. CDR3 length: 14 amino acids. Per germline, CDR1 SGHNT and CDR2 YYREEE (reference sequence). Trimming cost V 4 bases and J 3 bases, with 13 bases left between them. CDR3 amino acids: CASSVSENEETQYF. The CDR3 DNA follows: TGTGCCAGCAGCGTAAGCGAAAACGAAGAGACCCAGTACTTC.

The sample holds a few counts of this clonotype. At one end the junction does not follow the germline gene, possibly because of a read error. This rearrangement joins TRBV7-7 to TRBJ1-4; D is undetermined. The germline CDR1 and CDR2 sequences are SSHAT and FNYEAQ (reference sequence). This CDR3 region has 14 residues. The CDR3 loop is CASSLDPSDEKLFF. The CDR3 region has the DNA TGTGCTAGCAGCTTAGATCCATCTGATGAAAAACTGTTTTTT.

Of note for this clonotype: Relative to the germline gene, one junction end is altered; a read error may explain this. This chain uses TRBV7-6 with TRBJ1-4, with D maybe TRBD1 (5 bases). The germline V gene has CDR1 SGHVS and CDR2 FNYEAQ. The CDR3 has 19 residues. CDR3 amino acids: CASSLFPPGSQGTNEKLYF. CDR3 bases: TGTGCCAGCAGCCTCTTCCCACCGGGCAGCCAGGGAACTAATGAAAAACTGTATTTT.

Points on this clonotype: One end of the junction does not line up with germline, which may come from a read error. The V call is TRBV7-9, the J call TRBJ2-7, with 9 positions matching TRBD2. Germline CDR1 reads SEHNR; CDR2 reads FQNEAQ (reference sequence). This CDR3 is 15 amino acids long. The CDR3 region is CASSPELAGTYEQNF. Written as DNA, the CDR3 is TGTGCCAGCAGCCCAGAGCTAGCGGGAACCTACGAGCAGAACTTC.

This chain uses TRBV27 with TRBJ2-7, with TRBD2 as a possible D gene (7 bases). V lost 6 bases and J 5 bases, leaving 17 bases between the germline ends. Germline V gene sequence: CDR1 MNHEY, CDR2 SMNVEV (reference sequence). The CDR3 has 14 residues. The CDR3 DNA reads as TGTGCCAGCAGGCCCGGCGGGGGCACAAACGAGCAGTACTTC. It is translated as CASRPGGGTNEQYF.

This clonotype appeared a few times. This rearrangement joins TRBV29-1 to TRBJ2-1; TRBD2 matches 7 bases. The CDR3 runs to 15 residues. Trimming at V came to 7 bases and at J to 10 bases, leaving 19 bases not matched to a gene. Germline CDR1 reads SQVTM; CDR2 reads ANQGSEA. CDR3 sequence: CSASTGLAEYGEQFF. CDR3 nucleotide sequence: TGCAGCGCATCAACTGGGCTAGCGGAATACGGGGAGCAGTTCTTC.

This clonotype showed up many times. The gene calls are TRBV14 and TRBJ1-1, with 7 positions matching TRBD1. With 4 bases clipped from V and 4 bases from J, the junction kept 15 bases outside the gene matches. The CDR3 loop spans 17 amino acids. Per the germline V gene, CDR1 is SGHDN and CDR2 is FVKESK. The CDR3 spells CASSLIDRVWLSTEAFF. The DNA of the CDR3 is TGTGCCAGCAGCCTGATCGACAGGGTCTGGCTGAGCACTGAAGCTTTCTTT.

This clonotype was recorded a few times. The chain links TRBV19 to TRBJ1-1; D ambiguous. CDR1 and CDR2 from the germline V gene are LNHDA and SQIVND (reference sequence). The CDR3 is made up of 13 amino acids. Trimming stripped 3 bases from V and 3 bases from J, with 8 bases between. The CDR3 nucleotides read TGTGCCAGTAGTATTGGGCAGTACACTGAAGCTTTCTTT. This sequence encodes CASSIGQYTEAFF.

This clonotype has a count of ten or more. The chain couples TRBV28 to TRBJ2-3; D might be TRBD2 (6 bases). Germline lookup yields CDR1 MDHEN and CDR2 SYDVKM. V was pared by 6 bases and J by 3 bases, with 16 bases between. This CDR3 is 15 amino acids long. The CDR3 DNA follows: TGTGCCAGCAGCCCGGGGGTTATGAGGACAGATACGCAGTATTTT. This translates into CASSPGVMRTDTQYF.

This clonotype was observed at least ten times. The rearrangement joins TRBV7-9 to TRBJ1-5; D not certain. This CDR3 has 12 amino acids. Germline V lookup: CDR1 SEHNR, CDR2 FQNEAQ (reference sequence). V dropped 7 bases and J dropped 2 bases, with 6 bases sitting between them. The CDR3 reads CASTVGNQPQHF. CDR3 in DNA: TGTGCCAGCACCGTAGGCAATCAGCCCCAGCATTTT.

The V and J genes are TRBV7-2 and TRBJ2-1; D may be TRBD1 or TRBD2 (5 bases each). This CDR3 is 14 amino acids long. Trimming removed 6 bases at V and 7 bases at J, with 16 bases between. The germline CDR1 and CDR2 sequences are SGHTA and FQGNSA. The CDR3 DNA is TGTGCCAGCAGTCCCGGGACCCAAGCGAATGAGCAGTTCTTC. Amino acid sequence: CASSPGTQANEQFF. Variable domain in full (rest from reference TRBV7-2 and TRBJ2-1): GAGVSQSPSNKVTEKGKDVELRCDPISGHTALYWYRQSLGQGLEFLIYFQGNSAPDKSGLPSDRFSAERTGGSVSTLTIQRTQQEDSAVYLCASSPGTQANEQFFGPGTRLTVL.

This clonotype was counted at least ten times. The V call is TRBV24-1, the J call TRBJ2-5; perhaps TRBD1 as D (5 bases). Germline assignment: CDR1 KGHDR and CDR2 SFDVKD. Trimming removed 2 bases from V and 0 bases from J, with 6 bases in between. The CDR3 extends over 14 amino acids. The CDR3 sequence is CATSDSGHQETQYF. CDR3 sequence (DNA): TGTGCCACCAGTGATTCAGGGCACCAAGAGACCCAGTACTTC.

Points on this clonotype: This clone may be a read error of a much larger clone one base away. The CDR3 DNA is TGCGCCAGCAGCCAAGATTCGAGGGGGCTTGGCACTGGAGCTTTCTTT. It yields the protein CASSQDSRGLGTGAFF. V and J are TRBV4-3 and TRBJ1-1, with 7 bases aligning to TRBD1. Germline loops: CDR1 LGHNA, CDR2 YSLEER. The length of the CDR3 is 16 residues.

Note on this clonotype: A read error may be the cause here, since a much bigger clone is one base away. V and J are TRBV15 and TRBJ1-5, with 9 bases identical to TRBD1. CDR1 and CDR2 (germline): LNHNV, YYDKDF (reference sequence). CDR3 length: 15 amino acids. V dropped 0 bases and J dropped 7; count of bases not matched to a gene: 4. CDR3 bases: TGTGCCACCAGCAGAGAGACAGGGGGGAGGCAGCCCCAGCATTTT. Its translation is CATSRETGGRQPQHF. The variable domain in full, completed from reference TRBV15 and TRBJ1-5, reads DAMVIQNPRYQVTQFGKPVTLSCSQTLNHNVMYWYQQKSSQAPKLLFHYYDKDFNNEADTPDNFQSRRPNTSFCFLDIRSPGLGDTAMYLCATSRETGGRQPQHFGDGTRLSIL.

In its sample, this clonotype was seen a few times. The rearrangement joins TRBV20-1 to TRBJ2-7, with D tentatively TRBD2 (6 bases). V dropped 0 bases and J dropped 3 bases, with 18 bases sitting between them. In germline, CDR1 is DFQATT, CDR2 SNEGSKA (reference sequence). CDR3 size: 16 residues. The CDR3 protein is CSARELASTTLYEQYF. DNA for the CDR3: TGCAGTGCTAGAGAGCTAGCGAGCACAACCCTCTACGAGCAGTACTTC.

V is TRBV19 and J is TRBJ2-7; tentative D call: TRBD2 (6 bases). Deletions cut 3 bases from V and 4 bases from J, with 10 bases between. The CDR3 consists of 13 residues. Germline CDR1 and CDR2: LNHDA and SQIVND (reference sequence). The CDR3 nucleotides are TGTGCCAGTAGTATGCTTAGCGGATACGAGCAGTACTTC. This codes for CASSMLSGYEQYF.

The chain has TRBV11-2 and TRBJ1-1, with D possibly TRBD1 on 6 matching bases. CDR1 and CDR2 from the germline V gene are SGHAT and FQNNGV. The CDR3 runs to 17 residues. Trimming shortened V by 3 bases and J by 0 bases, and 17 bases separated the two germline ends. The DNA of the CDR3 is TGTGCCAGCAGCTTGACCGGACAGCCCCCTATGAACACTGAAGCTTTCTTT. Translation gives CASSLTGQPPMNTEAFF.